The 22 T cell receptor beta chains given below trace back to one sample, sequenced in a study of OX40 agonist ivuxolimab in advanced cancers. Assay: immunoSEQ multiplex PCR; the TCRdb copy retains only in-frame clones and omits some. The sample contains about 67,000 clones, around 86% of which appear only once. Sample: CD4+ or CD8+ T cells sorted from blood, taken in a trial of the OX40 agonist ivuxolimab. These receptors came from an adult with an advanced solid tumor such as melanoma, head and neck, liver or kidney cancer.

The rearrangement joins TRBV18 to TRBJ2-3, with D tentatively TRBD2 (5 bases). V shed 2 bases and J shed 2 bases, with 11 bases lying between them. The CDR3 loop spans 15 amino acids. Germline loops: CDR1 KGHSH, CDR2 LQKENI. The CDR3 DNA sequence: TGTGCCAGCTCACCATTAGGGAGTTTCACAGATACGCAGTATTTT. Translated: CASSPLGSFTDTQYF.

The rearrangement joins TRBV19 to TRBJ1-5, with unresolved D. V was cut by 4 bases and J by 0 bases, with 19 bases left in between. This CDR3 comprises 18 residues. Per the germline V gene, CDR1 is LNHDA and CDR2 is SQIVND (reference sequence). This CDR3 reads CASSSLPSRTDSNQPQHF. DNA of the CDR3: TGTGCCAGTAGTAGTCTCCCCTCTCGGACGGATAGCAATCAGCCCCAGCATTTT.

The chain links TRBV9 to TRBJ1-3, with D possibly being TRBD1 (5 bases). CDR1 and CDR2 (germline): SGDLS, YYNGEE. The CDR3 length is 14 residues. V shed 0 bases and J shed 4 bases, with 8 bases lying between them. CDR3 sequence reads: CASSVGQIGNTIYF. For the CDR3, the DNA is TGTGCCAGCAGCGTAGGACAGATCGGAAACACCATATATTTT.

The V and J genes are TRBV9 and TRBJ2-1, with D perhaps TRBD1 or TRBD2 (5 bases each). The CDR3 has 13 residues. Germline CDR1 is SGDLS and CDR2 is YYNGEE. V lost 4 bases and J 4 bases, leaving 9 bases between the germline ends. Written as DNA, the CDR3 is TGTGCCAGCAGCCCCGGGACGTACAATGAGCAGTTCTTC. Its protein is CASSPGTYNEQFF.

The gene calls are TRBV7-2 and TRBJ2-4; TRBD1 agrees at 9 bases. CDR1 is SGHTA and CDR2 is FQGNSA in the germline V gene. This CDR3 has 19 residues. J gave up 2 bases and V 4 bases, and 15 bases lay outside the gene matches. The CDR3 DNA sequence: TGTGCCAGCAGCTCTTCACCGTTGGCACAGGGGGCGTCCAAAAACATTCAGTACTTC. It translates to CASSSSPLAQGASKNIQYF.

The CDR3 loop reads CASSLVGRGTEAFF. As DNA, the CDR3 is TGCGCCAGCAGCTTGGTGGGCAGGGGGACTGAAGCTTTCTTT. The chain has TRBV5-1 and TRBJ1-1, with 7 positions matching TRBD1. The CDR3 spans 14 residues. Trimming removed 0 bases from V and 5 bases from J; junction bases left unmatched: 4. CDR1 is SGHRS, CDR2 YFSETQ, per germline.

The chain links TRBV14 to TRBJ2-1, with 7 bases that match TRBD2. V trimming: 4 bases; J trimming: 7 bases; junction bases outside the gene matches: 7. Per germline, CDR1 SGHDN and CDR2 FVKESK. The CDR3 is made up of 14 amino acids. The CDR3 loop reads CASSLPLADNEQFF. In DNA, the CDR3 is TGTGCCAGCAGCCTTCCTCTAGCGGATAATGAGCAGTTCTTC.

This clone was detected a few times. V usage is TRBV4-1 and J usage is TRBJ1-2; a weak D match, TRBD1 (5 bases). The CDR3 runs 15 residues. V was trimmed by 4 bases and J by 2 bases, leaving 14 bases between them. Germline assignment: CDR1 MGHRA and CDR2 YSYEKL. The CDR3 nucleotides read TGCGCCAGCAGCCCAAGCGCAGGGCCAAACTATGGCTACACCTTC. Residues: CASSPSAGPNYGYTF.

The rearrangement links TRBV2 to TRBJ2-7; no reliable D call. The CDR3 has 16 residues. In germline, CDR1 is SNHLY, CDR2 FYNNEI. Trimming stripped 2 bases from V and 3 bases from J, with 17 bases between. CDR3 bases: TGTGCCAGCAGTGAAACCCAGACACCTCCTAGCTACGAGCAGTACTTC. It specifies CASSETQTPPSYEQYF. Supplemented by reference TRBV2 and TRBJ2-7, the full variable domain reads EPEVTQTPSHQVTQMGQEVILRCVPISNHLYFYWYRQILGQKVEFLVSFYNNEISEKSEIFDDQFSVERPDGSNFTLKIRSTKLEDSAMYFCASSETQTPPSYEQYFGPGTRLTVT.

V gene TRBV7-3 combines with J gene TRBJ2-1; D may be TRBD2 (6 bases). CDR1 SGHTA and CDR2 FQGTGA come from the germline V gene. There are 14 residues in the CDR3. With 8 bases removed from V and 6 bases from J, the gap between germline ends came to 17 bases. This CDR3 reads CASSSARGGNEQFF. In DNA form, the CDR3 reads TGTGCCAGCTCAAGTGCCCGGGGAGGCAATGAGCAGTTCTTC.

As concerns this clone: At one end the junction does not follow the germline gene, possibly because of a read error. J is TRBJ2-7 and V is TRBV7-2; 10 bases are a match to TRBD2. This CDR3 region has 11 residues. Looked up from germline, CDR1 is SGHTA and CDR2 is FQGNSA. The CDR3 reads CASSLRLAGGF. The CDR3 region has the DNA TGTGCCAGCAGCTTAAGATTAGCGGGAGGTTTC.

This chain connects TRBV2 to TRBJ2-1; 10 bases line up with TRBD2. Germline assignment: CDR1 SNHLY and CDR2 FYNNEI. CDR3 length equals 15 residues. V lost 6 bases, J lost 5 bases, and 7 bases stayed unmatched. The CDR3 DNA reads as TGTGCCAGCAGGGCCGGGACTAGCGCGCACAATGAGCAGTTCTTC. This translates into CASRAGTSAHNEQFF.

This sequence joins TRBV7-6 and TRBJ2-5; D call uncertain. The V end lost 5 bases, the J end lost 5 bases, and 9 bases lay between the germline ends. The CDR3 is 12 residues long. Germline-derived CDR1 and CDR2 are SGHVS and FNYEAQ. Here the CDR3 reads CASSPARETQYF. The DNA of the CDR3 is TGTGCCAGCAGCCCAGCCCGGGAGACCCAGTACTTC.

The chain joins TRBV9 to TRBJ2-7, with D maybe TRBD2 (6 bases). The ends were cut back, 4 bases at V and 1 base at J, with 12 bases in the middle. The CDR3 sequence is 14 residues long. Germline V gene data show CDR1 as SGDLS and CDR2 as YYNGEE. CDR3 amino acids: CASSTSGGSYEQYF. CDR3 in DNA: TGTGCCAGCAGCACTAGTGGGGGGTCCTACGAGCAGTACTTC.

In this sample, this clone turned up once. V is TRBV6-5 and J is TRBJ1-6; D is perhaps TRBD1 (6 bases). In germline, CDR1 is MNHEY, CDR2 SVGAGI. The CDR3 is 12 residues long. Trimming pared 2 bases from V and 13 bases from J, leaving 9 bases between. Here the CDR3 reads CASSYRGGPLHF. As DNA, the CDR3 is TGTGCCAGCAGTTACAGGGGGGGGCCCCTCCACTTT.

This clone has a handful of counts. The gene calls are TRBV7-9 and TRBJ1-3; 7 bases align to TRBD1. CDR3 length equals 15 residues. J lost 3 bases, V lost 2 bases, and 4 bases had no gene match. Germline V lookup: CDR1 SEHNR, CDR2 FQNEAQ (reference sequence). CDR3 amino acids: CASSLTAGGGNTIYF. The CDR3 DNA reads TGTGCCAGCAGCTTAACAGCAGGGGGTGGAAACACCATATATTTT.

This clone was detected only once. The gene calls are TRBV10-3 and TRBJ1-2; 7 bases align to TRBD1. The germline V gene has CDR1 ENHRY and CDR2 SYGVKD. The CDR3 is 16 amino acids. V lost 4 bases to trimming and J lost 8 bases; unmatched junction nucleotides: 16. CDR3 coding DNA: TGTGCCATCAGTGGCCGGGACAGCACTCCTCCGGGGGGCTACACCTTC. Translated, it gives CAISGRDSTPPGGYTF.

The chain couples TRBV1 to TRBJ2-6; the table's D gene call, TRBD1, was not cross checked with the DNA. TRBV1 is assigned pseudogene status. This CDR3 contains 18 residues. CDR3 protein: CTSREVGTPYSGANVLTF. DNA for the CDR3: TGCACCAGCAGAGAAGTAGGGACACCCTACTCTGGGGCCAACGTCCTGACTTTC.

The CDR3 DNA reads TGTGCCTGGAGTACCAGGGGGGGGAACACTGAAGCTTTCTTT. Its protein is CAWSTRGGNTEAFF. V usage is TRBV30 and J usage is TRBJ1-1, with 7 nucleotides matching TRBD1. V shed 2 bases, J shed 1 base, and the junction held 4 bases outside the gene matches. The CDR3 consists of 14 residues. CDR1 GTSNPN and CDR2 SVGIG come from the germline V gene (reference sequence). Full variable domain (remainder filled in from reference TRBV30 and TRBJ1-1): SQTIHQWPATLVQPVGSPLSLECTVEGTSNPNLYWYRQAAGRGLQLLFYSVGIGQISSEVPQNLSASRPQDRQFILSSKKLLLSDSGFYLCAWSTRGGNTEAFFGQGTRLTVV.

This chain connects TRBV11-3 to TRBJ2-4; D is ambiguous. Between the trimmed V and J ends, which lost 5 bases and 1 base, there was a span of 9 bases. CDR1 SGHNT and CDR2 YENEEA come from the germline V gene. This CDR3 is 14 amino acids long. CDR3 sequence: CASSGYRAKNIQYF. In DNA, the CDR3 is TGTGCCAGCAGCGGATATAGGGCCAAAAACATTCAGTACTTC.

The chain recombines TRBV27 with TRBJ2-1; the match to TRBD2 covers 12 bases. Germline CDR1 MNHEY, CDR2 SMNVEV (reference sequence). J was trimmed by 7 bases and V by 4 bases; bases with no gene match: 5. CDR3 length: 15 amino acids. The CDR3 DNA sequence: TGTGCCAGCAGTTCCCCAGGACTAGCGGGGAATGAGCAGTTCTTC. Translated, it gives CASSSPGLAGNEQFF.

This chain links TRBV6-5 with TRBJ2-1; the match to TRBD1 covers 9 bases. The ends lost 11 bases at V and 4 bases at J; junction bases unmatched: 12. Per the germline V gene, CDR1 is MNHEY and CDR2 is SVGAGI. This CDR3 has 15 residues. In DNA, the CDR3 is TGTGCCGCCTCCCGCCGGGGACAGGGTTACAATGAGCAGTTCTTC. It specifies CAASRRGQGYNEQFF.